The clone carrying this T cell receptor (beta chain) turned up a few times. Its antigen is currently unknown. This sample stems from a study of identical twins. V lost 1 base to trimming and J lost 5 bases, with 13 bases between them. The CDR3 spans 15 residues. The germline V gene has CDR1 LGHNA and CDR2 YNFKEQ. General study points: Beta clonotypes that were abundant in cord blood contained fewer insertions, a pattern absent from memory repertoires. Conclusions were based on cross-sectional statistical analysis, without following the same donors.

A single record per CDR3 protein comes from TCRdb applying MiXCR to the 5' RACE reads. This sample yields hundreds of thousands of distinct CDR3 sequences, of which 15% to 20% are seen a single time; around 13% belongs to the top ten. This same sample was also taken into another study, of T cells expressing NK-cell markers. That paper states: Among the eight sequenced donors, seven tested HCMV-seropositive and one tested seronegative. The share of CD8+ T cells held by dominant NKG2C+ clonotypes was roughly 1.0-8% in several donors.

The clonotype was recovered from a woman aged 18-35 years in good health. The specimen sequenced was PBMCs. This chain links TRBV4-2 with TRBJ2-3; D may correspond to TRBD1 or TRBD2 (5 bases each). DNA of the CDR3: TGTGCCAGCAGCCAAGGTCGGACTGGGGGAGATACGCAGTATTTT. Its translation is CASSQGRTGGDTQYF.